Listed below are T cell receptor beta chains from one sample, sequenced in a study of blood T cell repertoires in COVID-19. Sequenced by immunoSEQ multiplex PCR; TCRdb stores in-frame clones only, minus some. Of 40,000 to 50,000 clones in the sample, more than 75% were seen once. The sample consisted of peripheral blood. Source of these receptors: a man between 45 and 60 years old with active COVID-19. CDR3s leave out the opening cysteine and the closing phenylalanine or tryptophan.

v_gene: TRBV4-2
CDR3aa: ASSQGTGGYNEQF

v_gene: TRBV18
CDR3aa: ASSPTGQVSYEQY

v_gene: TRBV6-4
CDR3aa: ASSDVAGGRNEQF

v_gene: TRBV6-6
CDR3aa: ASRRQGLVASGNTIY

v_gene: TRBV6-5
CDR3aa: ASKRASGISGEQF

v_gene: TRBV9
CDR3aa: ASSGDLGAKNIQY

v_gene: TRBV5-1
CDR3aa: ASSLAGTGNTIY

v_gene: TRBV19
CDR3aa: ASSIPGISYEQY

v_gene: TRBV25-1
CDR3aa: ATGMGVIEQY

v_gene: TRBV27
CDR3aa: ASSPTRTSTDTQY

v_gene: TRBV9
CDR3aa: ASILRWVKNGETQY

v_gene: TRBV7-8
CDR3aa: ASSSGGQGRTEAF

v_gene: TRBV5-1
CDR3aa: ASSPGGQGLGNTEAF

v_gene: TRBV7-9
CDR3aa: ASSLDSDKAF

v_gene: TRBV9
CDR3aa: ASSVGYRGDDTIY

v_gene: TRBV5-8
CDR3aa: ASRVPDRARRDGYT

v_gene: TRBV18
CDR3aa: ASSQGGTAYNEQF

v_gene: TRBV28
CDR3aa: ASSSLPSGRYQETQY

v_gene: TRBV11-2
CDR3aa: ASSSLARTDTQY

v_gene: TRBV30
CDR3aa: AWSKQKNTEAF

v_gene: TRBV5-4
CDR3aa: ASSLERDVYETQY

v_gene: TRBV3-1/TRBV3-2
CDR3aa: ASSPQGAETQY

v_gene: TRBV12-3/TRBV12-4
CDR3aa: ASSHFTGELF

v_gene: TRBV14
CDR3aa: ASSQGEPNTQY

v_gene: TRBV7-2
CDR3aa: ASSLGAFAQAF

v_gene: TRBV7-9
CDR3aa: ASSNEGGKQY

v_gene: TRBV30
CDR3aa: AWNKGQLYSNQPQH

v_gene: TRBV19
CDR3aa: ASSIQASSYEQY

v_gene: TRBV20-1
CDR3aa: SASRQGVVGETQY

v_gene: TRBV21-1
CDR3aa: ASSKVDRFTDTQY

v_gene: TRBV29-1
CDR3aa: SVEGANNEQF

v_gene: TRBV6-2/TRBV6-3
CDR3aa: ASSYGAGDYEQY

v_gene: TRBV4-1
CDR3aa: ASSQRGGTGKNEQF

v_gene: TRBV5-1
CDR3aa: ASSLQAGGDNTQY

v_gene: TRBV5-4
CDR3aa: ASSLDRLAGDTQY

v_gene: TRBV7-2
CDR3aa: ASSPLGDNQPQH

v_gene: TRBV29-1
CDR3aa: SLDSGRGAYEQY

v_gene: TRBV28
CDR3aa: ASSSSGDYGYT

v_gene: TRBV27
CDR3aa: ASRGRGGSETQY

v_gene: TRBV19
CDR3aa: ASSTRNRGNEKLF

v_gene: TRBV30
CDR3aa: AWRRVGYNEQF

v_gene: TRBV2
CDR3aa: ASSQETGSVETQY

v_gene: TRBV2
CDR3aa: ASSDPGQGAYEQY

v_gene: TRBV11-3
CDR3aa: ASSLDSRSNTEAF

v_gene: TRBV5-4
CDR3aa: ASSLTRENYGYT

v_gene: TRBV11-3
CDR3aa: ASSHIAVQETQY

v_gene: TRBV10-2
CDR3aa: ASSVPGLAVNEQF